Below are 11 T cell receptor beta chains sequenced from a single sample in a study of a mutant IDH1 vaccine in newly diagnosed glioma (dated by TCRdb to the early 2020s). The time point label here, explained by the study, means: baseline, week 1 (first vaccination visit). According to the study, the label for this sample's treatment or condition signals: pre-vaccination baseline after standard-of-care therapy. Library preparation employed the immunoSEQ multiplex PCR assay. As stored in TCRdb, this immuneACCESS dataset retains in-frame rearrangements with V and J assigned. A fraction of the clones does not appear; measured against another copy, unresolved V genes explain less than half of the discrepancy, and the remainder lacks a known reason. The sample yields tens of thousands of clones; 80% to 90% were counted once. The top ten clones comprise about 2.4% of the sample. Sequenced material: PBMCs, taken from a glioma patient treated with radiotherapy, temozolomide or both. Receptors originate from a man aged 35 to 55 with glioma.

The rearrangement links TRBV7-2 to TRBJ1-4, with 10 bases matching TRBD1. V gave up 5 bases and J gave up 7 bases; unmatched junction bases: 4. The CDR3 loop spans 14 amino acids. CDR1 and CDR2 from the germline V gene are SGHTA and FQGNSA. The CDR3 here is CASSGTGESEKLFF. The CDR3 nucleotides are TGTGCCAGCAGCGGGACAGGGGAAAGTGAAAAACTGTTTTTT.

The CDR3 loop reads CASSQGQAPYEQYF. CDR3 DNA sequence: TGTGCCAGTAGTCAAGGACAGGCCCCCTACGAGCAGTACTTC. The chain employs TRBV19 and TRBJ2-7; TRBD1 matches 7 bases. Trimming took 5 bases from V and 2 from J; bases not matched to a gene: 6. This CDR3 has 14 residues. Per the germline V gene, CDR1 is LNHDA and CDR2 is SQIVND (reference sequence).

J is TRBJ2-3 and V is TRBV12-5; D is possibly TRBD1 (6 bases). The V gene lost 1 base and the J gene lost 3 bases, with 8 bases spanning the gap. This CDR3 is built from 14 residues. Per the germline V gene, CDR1 is LGHNT and CDR2 is FRNRAP. The CDR3 reads CASGLGTDTDTQYF. DNA for the CDR3: TGTGCTAGTGGTTTGGGGACAGATACAGATACGCAGTATTTT.

This chain connects TRBV15 to TRBJ1-5, with 7 bases aligning to TRBD1. The length of the CDR3 is 16 residues. The J segment lost 3 bases and the V segment lost 3 bases, leaving 8 bases of the junction unmatched. Germline CDR1 is LNHNV and CDR2 is YYDKDF (reference sequence). CDR3 loop: CATSRGGQTYNQPQHF. CDR3 bases: TGTGCCACCAGCAGGGGGGGACAGACCTACAATCAGCCCCAGCATTTT.

This sequence joins TRBV5-1 and TRBJ1-3; no reliable D call. V was trimmed by 6 bases and J by 0 bases, leaving 13 bases between them. In germline, CDR1 is SGHRS, CDR2 YFSETQ. This CDR3 has 15 amino acids. CDR3 DNA: TGCGCCAGCACGCGATCGGGTGACTCTGGAAACACCATATATTTT. Translating it yields CASTRSGDSGNTIYF.

J is TRBJ1-5 and V is TRBV6-1, with 11 bases identical to TRBD1. The CDR3 sequence is 15 residues long. Germline CDR1 and CDR2: MNHNS and SASEGT. Trimming removed 7 bases from V and 7 bases from J; junction bases left unmatched: 9. For the CDR3, the DNA is TGTGCCAGCATCGAAGGAGGGACAGGGGGACAGCCCCAGCATTTT. It yields the protein CASIEGGTGGQPQHF.

The gene calls are TRBV7-2 and TRBJ2-5; tentative D call: TRBD2 (5 bases). The CDR3 loop spans 13 amino acids. Trimming shortened V by 5 bases and J by 4 bases, and 11 bases separated the two germline ends. Germline CDR1 SGHTA, CDR2 FQGNSA. CDR3 sequence (DNA): TGTGCCAGCAGCCAACACGAGGGAGAGACCCAGTACTTC. It is translated as CASSQHEGETQYF. Variable domain in full (rest from reference TRBV7-2 and TRBJ2-5): GAGVSQSPSNKVTEKGKDVELRCDPISGHTALYWYRQSLGQGLEFLIYFQGNSAPDKSGLPSDRFSAERTGGSVSTLTIQRTQQEDSAVYLCASSQHEGETQYFGPGTRLLVL.

This clone was seen just once. V is TRBV7-9 and J is TRBJ1-3; D possibly corresponds to TRBD1 (6 bases). Germline V gives CDR1 SEHNR, CDR2 FQNEAQ (reference sequence). The V gene lost 6 bases and the J gene lost 0 bases, with 15 bases spanning the gap. The CDR3 contains 16 residues. DNA for the CDR3: TGTGCCAGCAGGTTCCGAGACAGGCTCTCTGGAAACACCATATATTTT. This codes for CASRFRDRLSGNTIYF. Full variable domain (outside the CDR3, taken from reference TRBV7-9 and TRBJ1-3): DTGVSQNPRHKITKRGQNVTFRCDPISEHNRLYWYRQTLGQGPEFLTYFQNEAQLEKSRLLSDRFSAERPKGSFSTLEIQRTEQGDSAMYLCASRFRDRLSGNTIYFGEGSWLTVV.

The chain is built from TRBV16 and TRBJ2-1; the match to TRBD2 covers 9 bases. This CDR3 contains 15 residues. From germline, CDR1 is KGHSY and CDR2 FQNENV. The V and J ends lost 2 bases and 7 bases, in that order; junction bases with no gene match: 6. For the CDR3, the DNA is TGTGCCAGCAGCCAACGGACTAGCGAGTGGAATGAGCAGTTCTTC. Protein: CASSQRTSEWNEQFF.

The rearrangement joins TRBV28 to TRBJ1-2; a possible D gene is TRBD1 (5 bases). The CDR3 covers 13 residues. With 7 bases removed from V and 3 bases from J, the gap between germline ends came to 12 bases. CDR1 and CDR2 from the germline V gene are MDHEN and SYDVKM. In nucleotides, the CDR3 is TGTGCCAGCATCTCGGGGACCCACTATGGCTACACCTTC. This sequence encodes CASISGTHYGYTF.

The rearrangement joins TRBV25-1 to TRBJ2-1; tentatively, D is TRBD2 (5 bases). Germline V gene sequence: CDR1 MGHDK, CDR2 SYGVNS. Trimming removed 8 bases from V and 9 bases from J, with 11 bases in between. This CDR3 has 11 residues. The CDR3 protein is CASRRVAEQFF. CDR3 DNA sequence: TGTGCCAGCCGGCGGGTCGCTGAGCAGTTCTTC.